This entry is about one T cell receptor beta chain. Antigen: not known. The record originates from a study of CD8 T cells in ankylosing spondylitis. Broader study findings: From matched ankylosing spondylitis synovial fluid, disease-linked clones were reportedly recovered at significantly enriched levels.

Each CDR3 protein gets one entry after TCRdb re-called the 5' RACE reads with MiXCR. Of 150,000 to 200,000 distinct CDR3 sequences listed, roughly 20% are singletons. Sequencing was done on a sample of blood, either unsorted or a sorted T cell fraction (not recorded which). The sequence derives from a male donor aged 5-30 years with ankylosing spondylitis or in good health (not recorded which).

CDR3: CASSQDKVGASGRNEQFF. The CDR3 region has the DNA TGTGCCAGCAGCCAAGATAAAGTAGGAGCTAGCGGGAGGAATGAGCAGTTCTTC. The chain links TRBV3-1 to TRBJ2-1; 11 bases map to TRBD2. The CDR3 totals 18 residues. V was clipped by 0 bases and J by 7 bases; unmatched bases: 11. CDR1 is LGHDT and CDR2 is YNNKEL in the germline V gene (reference sequence).